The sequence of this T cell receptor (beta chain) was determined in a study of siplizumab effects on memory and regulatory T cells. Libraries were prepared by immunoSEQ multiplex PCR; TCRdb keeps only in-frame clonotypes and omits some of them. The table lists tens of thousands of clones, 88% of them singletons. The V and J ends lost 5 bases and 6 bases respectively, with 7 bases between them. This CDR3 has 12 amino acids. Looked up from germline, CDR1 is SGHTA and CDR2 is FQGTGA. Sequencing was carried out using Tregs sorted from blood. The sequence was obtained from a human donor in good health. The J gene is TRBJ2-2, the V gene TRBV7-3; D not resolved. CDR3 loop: CASSPTPGELFF. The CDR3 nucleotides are TGTGCCAGCAGCCCTACGCCCGGGGAGCTGTTTTTT.